These T cell receptor beta chains were read from a single sample in a study of shared clonotypes between healthy human individuals. TCRdb's copy holds only in-frame clones and misses some; the assay was immunoSEQ multiplex PCR. Of some 2.1 million clones listed, around 95% were seen once; the top ten hold 1.5% to 2%. The source material was naive CD8+ T cells from PBMCs. These receptors all stem from a man aged 18-30 years in good health. Some clones in this sample may be carry-over from other donors' samples. The CDR3 runs from the conserved cysteine through the conserved F or W. A D gene is named only where the DNA matches it firmly. Clone size, where shown, is once, few, many, or a class for clones that have expanded.

d_gene	j_gene	v_gene	abundance	CDR3nt	CDR3aa
TRBD1	TRBJ1-5	TRBV7-8	NA	TGTGCCAGCAGCTTACAGGGGGCAACAGACAATCAGCCCCAGCATTTT	CASSLQGATDNQPQHF
NA	TRBJ2-5	TRBV7-9	NA	TGTAGTATTAGTCGGGAATTAAAGACCCAGTACTTC	CSISRELKTQYF
NA	TRBJ1-1	TRBV6-5	NA	TGTGCCAGCAGTTACTCGGACGAAGGGGAAGGAGCTTTCTTT	CASSYSDEGEGAFF
TRBD2	TRBJ2-1	TRBV27	once	TGTGCCAGCAGTGGGGGTAGCGGGAGGGCCAATGAGCAGTTCTTC	CASSGGSGRANEQFF
TRBD1	TRBJ2-2	TRBV10-3	NA	TGTGCCAGCGAGCAGGGGGCGCGGAACACCGGGGAGCTGTTTTTT	CASEQGARNTGELFF
TRBD1	TRBJ1-5	TRBV6-5	NA	TGTGCCAGCAGTTGGACAGGGGGTGGTCAGCCCCAGCATTTT	CASSWTGGGQPQHF
TRBD1	TRBJ2-7	TRBV27	NA	TGTGCCAGCAGTCTGCGGACAGGGGGCTACGAGCAGTACTTC	CASSLRTGGYEQYF
NA	TRBJ2-7	TRBV2	NA	TGTGCCAGCATTCTTGGCGGGAACGAGCAGTACTTC	CASILGGNEQYF
NA	TRBJ2-7	TRBV27	few	TGTGCCAGCAGTTTATCGGAAACCTACGAGCAGTACTTC	CASSLSETYEQYF
TRBD1	TRBJ2-3	TRBV12-5	once	TGTGCTAGTGGTTTGGAGACAGGGGGCTTCGCAGATACGCAGTATTTT	CASGLETGGFADTQYF
TRBD2	TRBJ2-7	TRBV7-9	NA	TGTGCCAGCAGCTCAACTAGCGGGAGCGAGTACGAGCAGTACTTC	CASSSTSGSEYEQYF
NA	TRBJ2-1	TRBV9	NA	TGTGCCAGCAGCCCACGGGGTTGGGCCTACAATGAGCAGTTCTTC	CASSPRGWAYNEQFF
NA	TRBJ2-7	TRBV18	NA	TGTGCCAGCTCACCCTATCGGGCTCGGAGTGACGAGCAGTACTTC	CASSPYRARSDEQYF
NA	TRBJ2-1	TRBV5-1	NA	TGCGCCAGCAGCTTGTCCGCCAATGAGCAGTTCTTC	CASSLSANEQFF
NA	TRBJ2-7	TRBV5-4	once	TGTGCCAGCAGCTTGGACGGGACCGATGCCTACGAGCAGTACTTC	CASSLDGTDAYEQYF
NA	TRBJ1-1	TRBV19	NA	TGTGCCAGTAGTATAGATCGGGGCGCCACGGGGACTGAAGCTTTCTTT	CASSIDRGATGTEAFF
TRBD1	TRBJ2-1	TRBV12-5	NA	TGTGCTAGTGGTTTGGTACAGCCGACAGGGGCCTACAATGAGCAGTTCTTC	CASGLVQPTGAYNEQFF